These T cell receptor beta chains were read from a single sample in a study of cytomegalovirus exposure and HLA in healthy donors. Assay used: immunoSEQ multiplex PCR; TCRdb lists only in-frame clones, some missing. The table has around 60,000 clones, roughly 75% seen once. The sample comprised PBMCs. Every receptor here comes from a woman in her forties in good health and CMV-seropositive. CDR3s include the opening cysteine and the closing phenylalanine or tryptophan. D genes are given only for firm matches. Not every row has a clone size; where given, it reads once, few, many or a size class.

len	v_gene	abundance	d_gene	j_gene	CDR3aa	CDR3nt
12	TRBV18	NA	NA	TRBJ2-5	CASSPTGETQYF	TGTGCCAGCTCACCGACTGGGGAGACCCAGTACTTC
18	TRBV19	NA	NA	TRBJ2-2	CASTYRALATQVTGELFF	TGTGCCAGTACCTACCGGGCCCTAGCGACCCAGGTCACCGGGGAGCTGTTTTTT
17	TRBV7-3	NA	TRBD2	TRBJ2-6	CASSLAGGSSGANVLTF	TGTGCCAGCAGCCTAGCGGGGGGTTCCTCTGGGGCCAACGTCCTGACTTTC
13	TRBV30	NA	TRBD1	TRBJ1-2	CAWSGTGEGSYTF	TGTGCCTGGAGTGGGACAGGAGAGGGAAGCTACACCTTC
12	TRBV6-5	NA	NA	TRBJ1-1	CASSTGNTEAFF	TGTGCCAGCAGTACAGGGAACACTGAAGCTTTCTTT
14	TRBV5-6	NA	TRBD1	TRBJ1-5	CASSLRGRPPAQHF	TGTGCCAGCAGCCTAAGGGGGCGGCCTCCGGCCCAGCATTTT
14	TRBV6-1	NA	NA	TRBJ1-1	CASRWGGLNTEAFF	TGTGCCAGTCGATGGGGGGGCTTGAACACTGAAGCTTTCTTT
15	TRBV7-2	NA	NA	TRBJ1-4	CASSLLPQGGEKLFF	TGTGCCAGCAGCCTCCTCCCGCAGGGCGGAGAAAAACTGTTTTTT
18	TRBV5-5	NA	TRBD2	TRBJ2-3	CASSLLAGGKGSTDTQYF	TGTGCCAGCAGCTTGCTAGCGGGGGGAAAGGGAAGCACAGATACGCAGTATTTT
15	TRBV7-8	NA	NA	TRBJ1-4	CASSLARGKGEKLFF	TGTGCCAGCAGCTTAGCGCGGGGGAAGGGTGAAAAACTGTTTTTT
16	TRBV7-3	NA	TRBD2	TRBJ2-3	CASSFGTSGTTDTQYF	TGTGCCAGCAGCTTTGGGACTAGCGGTACCACAGATACGCAGTATTTT
11	TRBV6-5	NA	NA	TRBJ1-1	CASTPGTEAFF	TGTGCCAGCACCCCCGGTACTGAAGCTTTCTTT
13	TRBV10-2	few	NA	TRBJ2-7	CASRPQVSYEQYF	TGCGCCAGCAGACCCCAGGTATCCTACGAGCAGTACTTC
14	TRBV25-1	few	TRBD1	TRBJ2-7	CASSEGTEVREQYF	TGTGCCAGCAGTGAGGGGACAGAAGTTAGGGAGCAGTACTTC
16	TRBV5-1	NA	NA	TRBJ2-2	CASSLGNTANTGELFF	TGCGCCAGCAGCTTGGGGAATACAGCGAACACCGGGGAGCTGTTTTTT
12	TRBV2	NA	NA	TRBJ1-6	CASSAEESPLHF	TGTGCCAGCAGTGCGGAGGAGTCACCCCTCCACTTT
15	TRBV10-1	NA	NA	TRBJ2-3	CASSDGGAQTDTQYF	TGCGCCAGCAGTGATGGGGGGGCGCAAACAGATACGCAGTATTTT
14	TRBV11-2	NA	NA	TRBJ1-2	CASSLGRADYGYTF	TGTGCCAGCAGCTTAGGGAGGGCCGACTATGGCTACACCTTC
16	TRBV7-9	NA	NA	TRBJ2-2	CSSSPMESQNTGELFF	TGTTCCAGCAGCCCTATGGAGAGTCAGAACACCGGGGAGCTGTTTTTT
15	TRBV5-6	NA	TRBD2	TRBJ2-1	CASGTSGGYYNEQFF	TGTGCCAGCGGGACGAGCGGGGGCTATTACAATGAGCAGTTCTTC
13	TRBV7-9	few	TRBD1	TRBJ1-2	CASSRTGDDGYTF	TGTGCCAGCAGCCGGACAGGGGACGATGGCTACACCTTC
12	TRBV6-1	NA	NA	TRBJ1-1	CAPRRAETEAFF	TGTGCCCCCCGACGAGCCGAGACAGAAGCTTTCTTT
15	TRBV15	NA	NA	TRBJ1-4	CATSRVRGSSEKLFF	TGTGCCACCAGCAGAGTCAGAGGGAGCAGTGAAAAACTGTTTTTT
14	TRBV7-2	NA	NA	TRBJ2-2	CASSPDAGTGELFF	TGTGCCAGCAGCCCAGACGCGGGCACCGGGGAGCTGTTTTTT
12	TRBV25-1	few	NA	TRBJ2-3	CASTSGTDTQYF	TGTGCCAGCACTAGCGGCACAGATACGCAGTATTTT
13	TRBV5-4	NA	TRBD1	TRBJ1-2	CASSWDRGYGYTF	TGTGCCAGCAGCTGGGACAGGGGGTATGGCTACACCTTC
13	TRBV30	NA	NA	TRBJ2-7	CAWSLREPYEQYF	TGTGCCTGGAGTCTGCGGGAACCCTACGAGCAGTACTTC
13	TRBV7-9	NA	NA	TRBJ2-7	CASSLPDRPLRDF	TGTGCCAGCAGCTTACCAGACAGGCCCTTAAGAGACTTC
16	TRBV9	NA	TRBD1	TRBJ2-2	CASTSVGTAGPGELFF	TGTGCCAGCACCTCTGTGGGGACAGCTGGGCCCGGGGAGCTGTTTTTT
17	TRBV5-6	once	TRBD1	TRBJ1-3	CASSPPGQGASGNTIYF	TGTGCCAGCAGCCCTCCGGGACAGGGGGCTTCTGGAAACACCATATATTTT
15	TRBV30	few	TRBD2	TRBJ2-7	CAWSHGLAGIYEQYF	TGTGCCTGGAGCCACGGACTAGCGGGGATTTACGAGCAGTACTTC
14	TRBV13	NA	NA	TRBJ2-2	CASSPGHSTGELFF	TGTGCCAGCAGCCCAGGACACTCAACCGGGGAGCTGTTTTTT
15	TRBV6-1	NA	NA	TRBJ1-5	CASSLTDGGNQPQHF	TGTGCCAGCAGTTTGACAGATGGGGGCAATCAGCCCCAGCATTTT
16	TRBV19	NA	NA	TRBJ2-1	CASSIETGSTYNEQFF	TGTGCCAGTAGTATAGAAACAGGGTCCACCTACAATGAGCAGTTCTTC
15	TRBV5-4	NA	TRBD1	TRBJ2-1	CASSLGQGVYNEQFF	TGTGCCAGCAGCTTGGGACAGGGGGTCTACAATGAGCAGTTCTTC
18	TRBV5-1	NA	TRBD1	TRBJ2-6	CASSLEGQAVSGANVLTF	TGCGCCAGCAGCTTGGAGGGACAGGCAGTCTCTGGGGCCAACGTCCTGACTTTC
14	TRBV6-5	NA	NA	TRBJ1-1	CASSPWGGNTEAFF	TGTGCCAGCAGTCCCTGGGGGGGAAACACTGAAGCTTTCTTT
17	TRBV19	NA	NA	TRBJ1-5	CASSPFEGGDSNQPQHF	TGTGCCAGTAGTCCCTTCGAGGGGGGGGATAGCAATCAGCCCCAGCATTTT
17	TRBV4-3	NA	NA	TRBJ2-3	CASSQGGAGPGADTQYF	TGCGCCAGCAGCCAAGGAGGTGCGGGTCCTGGCGCAGATACGCAGTATTTT
17	TRBV13	NA	TRBD1	TRBJ1-3	CASSLVEGAYSGNTIYF	TGTGCCAGCAGCTTAGTCGAGGGGGCCTACTCTGGAAACACCATATATTTT
15	TRBV30	NA	TRBD1	TRBJ2-2	CAGTPQGAPSGELFF	TGTGCCGGGACCCCACAGGGGGCCCCTTCCGGGGAGCTGTTTTTT
17	TRBV4-3	NA	NA	TRBJ2-3	CASSQDGSDWTTDTQYF	TGCGCCAGCAGCCAAGATGGGTCGGACTGGACCACAGATACGCAGTATTTT
12	TRBV9	NA	NA	TRBJ2-2	CASSVTTGELFF	TGTGCCAGCAGCGTAACGACTGGGGAGCTGTTTTTT
14	TRBV27	NA	TRBD2	TRBJ2-1	CASSFLAGHNEQFF	TGTGCCAGCAGTTTCCTAGCGGGGCACAATGAGCAGTTCTTC
17	TRBV11-2	NA	TRBD2	TRBJ2-3	CASSLVKGGGRTDTQYF	TGTGCCAGCAGCTTAGTCAAAGGCGGGGGACGCACAGATACGCAGTATTTT
13	TRBV7-9	NA	NA	TRBJ1-1	CASSFTGNTEAFF	TGTGCCAGCAGCTTCACAGGGAACACTGAAGCTTTCTTT
12	TRBV7-8	NA	NA	TRBJ1-5	CASSWGDQPQHF	TGTGCCAGCAGTTGGGGGGATCAGCCCCAGCATTTT
12	TRBV2	few	TRBD1	TRBJ2-7	CASADRAYEQYF	TGTGCCAGCGCGGACAGGGCCTACGAGCAGTACTTC
14	TRBV6-1	NA	TRBD1	TRBJ1-5	CASRDRVSNQPQHF	TGTGCCAGCCGGGACAGGGTTAGCAATCAGCCCCAGCATTTT
16	TRBV9	NA	NA	TRBJ2-3	CASSVGPAGSTDTQYF	TGTGCCAGCAGCGTAGGGCCAGCCGGGAGCACAGATACGCAGTATTTT
15	TRBV6-6	NA	TRBD2	TRBJ2-7	CASSYGLAESYEQYF	TGTGCCAGCAGTTACGGGCTAGCGGAATCCTACGAGCAGTACTTC
16	TRBV6-6	few	TRBD1	TRBJ2-1	CASSPYPPDRVNEQFF	TGTGCCAGCAGCCCATATCCCCCGGACAGGGTCAATGAGCAGTTCTTC
15	TRBV10-2	NA	TRBD2	TRBJ2-3	CASSTWTSPGDTQYF	TGCGCCAGCAGTACCTGGACTAGCCCAGGAGATACGCAGTATTTT